This TCR beta chain appears in the sequencing data of a study of blood T cell repertoires in COVID-19 (TCRdb year 2020). Study-level background: Samples from collaborators originated in the United States, Italy and Spain and spanned both the acute and convalescent phases of COVID-19. A freely available public database, intended as a resource for researchers studying the immune response to SARS-CoV-2, is where the repertoires were released. Where HLA class I and class II types were available, the types were taken from metadata supplied by the sample provider, not from assay-based typing. The prospective study material was composed of cDNA or gDNA derived from T cells, B-cell-depleted T cells, or PBMCs. Samples came from the ongoing ImmuneRACE study (first 160 participants) plus 1,254 subjects from 6 global collaborators. Nearly every sample came with metadata listing a de-identified subject ID, COVID-19 status, age in years and sex. The dataset comprised deeply sampled blood TCRbeta repertoires from subjects exposed to, actively infected with, or recovered from COVID-19.

This clone was counted ten times or more. Its target antigen remains unknown. No base-level quality is on record; no much larger clone is a single base apart. Each collaborating institution followed its own protocols to collect whole blood in K2EDTA tubes. For TCRbeta analysis, collaborators shipped samples as frozen whole blood, isolated PBMCs, or DNA extracted from either of those sample types. Overall study results and their limits: The amount of clinical and demographic metadata varied by source and participant and was provided uncurated.

V loses 5 bases of germline sequence and J loses 4 bases, and the interval between the two ends is 14 bases. CDR1 and CDR2, looked up from the germline V gene (reference sequence), are GTSNPN and SVGIG. Its CDR3 holds 13 amino acids, cysteine through phenylalanine. The kept DNA is CDR3 alone, 39 bases in frame from the first base. The immunoSEQ Assay, a bias-controlled multiplex PCR, was used to amplify TCRbeta CDR3 regions from genomic DNA. As for the authors' bioinformatics: The number of nucleated cells in each sample was estimated from the amplification of reference gene primers within the assay. To quantify the absolute abundance of each unique TCRbeta CDR3 rearrangement, sequence reads were collapsed and filtered. Productive Simpson clonality was computed per sample as the square root of Simpson's diversity index over productive rearrangements. TCRdb obtained this table from immuneACCESS and retained in-frame rearrangements with V and J assigned. These tables miss some clones; where compared with another copy, unresolved V genes account for less than half of the shortfall, and the remainder is unexplained. V and J calls and clone size are as listed in that table; D and trimming were resolved from the DNA. Here the sample has approximately 59,000 clones; around 80% occur a single time. The ten largest clones capture 15% to 19% of the sample.

Sequencing was done on a sample of peripheral blood. The TCR was taken from a man older than 75 with acute or convalescent COVID-19. The receptor chain draws on TRBV30 and TRBJ2-5; the D element might be TRBD1 or TRBD2, as each aligns at 5 bases. The nucleotide sequence is given as TGTGCCTGGGGGGGTATGAGCGGAGAGACCCAGTACTTC. It translates as CAWGGMSGETQYF.